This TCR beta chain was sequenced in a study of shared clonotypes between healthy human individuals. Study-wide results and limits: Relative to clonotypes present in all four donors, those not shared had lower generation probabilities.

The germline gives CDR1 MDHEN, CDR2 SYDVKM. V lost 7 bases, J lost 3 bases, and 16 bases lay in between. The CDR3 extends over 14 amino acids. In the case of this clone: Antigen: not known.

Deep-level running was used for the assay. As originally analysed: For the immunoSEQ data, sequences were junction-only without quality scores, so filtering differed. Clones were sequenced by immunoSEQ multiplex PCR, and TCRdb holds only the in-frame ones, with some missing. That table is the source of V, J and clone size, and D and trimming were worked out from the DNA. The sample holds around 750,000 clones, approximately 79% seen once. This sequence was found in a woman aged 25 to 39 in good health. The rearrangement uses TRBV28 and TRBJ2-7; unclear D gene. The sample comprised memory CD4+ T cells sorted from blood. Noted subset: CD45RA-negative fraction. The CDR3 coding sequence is TGTGCCAGCACAATGACACACGCACTCTACGAGCAGTACTTC. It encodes CASTMTHALYEQYF.